The clone carrying this T cell receptor (beta chain) has a single count. The data were produced by immunoSEQ multiplex PCR, yet TCRdb's version contains in-frame clones alone and is incomplete. The repertoire holds 57,000 or so clones, with 88% as singletons. The CDR3 runs 14 residues. Germline CDR1 SQVTM, CDR2 ANQGSEA. J was trimmed by 4 bases and V by 5 bases; bases with no gene match: 7. The data were obtained in a study of blood T cell repertoires in COVID-19. Study context: COVID-19 samples from acute and convalescent phases originated in the United States, Italy and Spain. T cells, B-cell-depleted T cells, or PBMCs provided the cDNA or gDNA that served as material.

The chain employs TRBV29-1 and TRBJ2-7; 11 bases align to TRBD2. The sequencing sample was made of peripheral blood. This receptor was identified in a woman between 45 and 65 years old with active or convalescent COVID-19. Written as DNA, the CDR3 is TGCAGCGTTATTCCGGGACTAGCGGTATACGAGCAGTACTTC. The encoded protein is CSVIPGLAVYEQYF.